This T cell receptor beta chain was captured in a study of shared clonotypes between healthy human individuals (dated by TCRdb to the early 2020s). Regarding the research as a whole: Two women and three men aged 18 to 49 years were included in the cohort. To estimate repertoire size and how much clonotype sharing occurs between individuals, the study deeply sequenced the blood TCR repertoires of roughly 5 healthy adults. Libraries were prepared and TCR repertoires were sequenced by different laboratories using diverse techniques, in order to increase sequencing depth and limit assay-specific biases. Per donor, three plates each were used for CD4 naive and CD4 memory, two for CD8 naive, and one for CD8 memory. Between about 0.8 and 9 billion PBMCs per donor were obtained by leukapheresis. The research as a whole found: Compared with non-shared clonotypes, clonotypes shared by all four sorted-subset donors had higher generation probabilities. Pairwise subsampling indicated that sequencing depth was expected to affect the degree of clonotype sharing among donors. Because the study included only a small number of donors, the genetic and exposure-history diversity represented was limited. Sampling was limited to blood, and TCR repertoires in tissue likely differ from TCR repertoires in blood. Rarefaction of sorted-subset datasets indicated incomplete sequencing despite the large sequencing depth. Estimated clonotype richness was generally larger for naive than for memory subsets. Across several donors, around 5% of naive CD4, 3% to 4% of naive CD8, about 2% of memory CD4, and under 0.45% of memory CD8 clonotypes were shared.

Donors were healthy HIV-negative adults with no recently reported acute infections or vaccinations. All donors were Caucasian adults living in Nashville, Tennessee, USA. CD4+ T cells were enriched through magnetic negative selection, after which naive cells were positively selected on CD45RA and the remaining negative fraction served as the memory subset. Blood was obtained by leukapheresis, after which PBMCs were separated by Ficoll-Histopaque density gradient centrifugation and cryopreserved in liquid nitrogen vapor phase. Analytical flow cytometry was used to check the purity and quantity of every magnetically sorted T cell population. Genomic DNA was isolated from each sorted fraction and quantified by UV absorbance on a Nanodrop 2000c. A note on this clone: The antigen it binds to is not known. No much larger clone is present one base from it, and per-base qualities are unavailable.

The CDR3, from cysteine to phenylalanine, totals 12 residues. CDR3 DNA is the only sequence kept; it has 36 bases, read in frame from the first base. Trimming at the junction amounts to 1 base on V and 8 bases on J, and the germline ends lie 8 bases apart. Based on the germline V gene, the CDR1 and CDR2 sequences are MNHEY and SVGAGI. TCR CDR3 regions were amplified from genomic DNA by multiplex PCR using the deep immunoSEQ assay. For each cell subset, the extracted genomic DNA was distributed evenly across all wells of several immunoSEQ 96-well plates, and each plate served as one replicate. For sorted subsets, each replicate PCR was loaded with approximately 190 ng genomic DNA, equivalent to roughly 30,000 T cell genomes. Purified libraries were measured with a Qubit 3.0 fluorometer, size-checked on a Bioanalyzer 2100, and measured again with the KAPA Library Quantification kit. Every immunoSEQ 96-well plate was sequenced on a separate single-read 150-cycle Illumina NextSeq 550 flow cell. Concerning the study's data processing: Because the immunoSEQ output included only junctional sequences and no quality scores, the filtering could not be the same as the filtering used for full-length reads. To assign V/J genes and CDR3, sequences were annotated against IMGT germline references using PyIR, a Python wrapper for IgBLAST v1.9. Any read was removed if the V/J assignment was weak (E-value above 1e-6), the CDR3 was missing, or the read contained stop codons, out-of-frame junctions, or ambiguous translated residues. A V3J clonotype was defined by an identical inferred V gene, J gene, and CDR3 amino acid sequence. Percentage overlap between repertoires was computed as shared unique clonotypes divided by the size of the smaller repertoire. Richness of each repertoire was evaluated using RTK rarefaction, the Chao1 estimator, and Recon v2.1 estimates of unobserved clonotypes. Generation probabilities for all TCRbeta clonotypes obtained by the gDNA method from a few donors were computed using OLGA. Entries here come from immuneACCESS through TCRdb and include only in-frame sequences with V and J called. Some clones fail to appear in such tables; in the studies checked, an unresolved V gene covers under half of the shortfall, and the cause of the remainder is unknown. V, J and clone size were drawn from that table, and D and trimming were deduced from the DNA. This sample holds roughly 640,000 clones; about 97% were observed only once. The ten largest account for about 0.06% of the sample.

Sequencing was carried out using naive CD4+ T cells sorted from blood. Per the publication, the cell subset or site label means: CD45RA+ positively selected. The chain employs TRBV6-5 and TRBJ1-2, with a weak D call of TRBD1 (6 bases match). The TCR comes from a woman between 25 and 40 years old in good health. This receptor has the CDR3 CASSYLQGGYTF. The nucleotides are TGTGCCAGCAGTTACTTACAGGGAGGCTACACCTTC.